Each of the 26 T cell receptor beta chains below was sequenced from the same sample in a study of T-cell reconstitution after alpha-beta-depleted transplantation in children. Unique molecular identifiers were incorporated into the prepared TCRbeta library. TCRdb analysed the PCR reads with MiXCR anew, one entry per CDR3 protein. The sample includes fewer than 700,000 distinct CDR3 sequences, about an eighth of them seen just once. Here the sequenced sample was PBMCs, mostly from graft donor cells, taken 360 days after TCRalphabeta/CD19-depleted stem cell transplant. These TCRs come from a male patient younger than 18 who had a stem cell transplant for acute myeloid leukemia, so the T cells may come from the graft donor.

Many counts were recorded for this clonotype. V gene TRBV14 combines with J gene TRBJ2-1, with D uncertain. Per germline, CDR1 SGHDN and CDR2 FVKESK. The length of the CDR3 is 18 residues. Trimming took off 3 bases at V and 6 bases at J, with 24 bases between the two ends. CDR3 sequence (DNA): TGTGCCAGCAGCCAGGGCCTACTAACTGGCGGATACCTCAATGAGCAGTTCTTC. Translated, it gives CASSQGLLTGGYLNEQFF.

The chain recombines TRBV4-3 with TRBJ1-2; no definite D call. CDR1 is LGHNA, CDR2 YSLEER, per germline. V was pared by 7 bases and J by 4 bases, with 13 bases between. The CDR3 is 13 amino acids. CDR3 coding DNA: TGCGCCAGCACCATAGGAGACGGCTATGGCTACACCTTC. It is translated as CASTIGDGYGYTF.

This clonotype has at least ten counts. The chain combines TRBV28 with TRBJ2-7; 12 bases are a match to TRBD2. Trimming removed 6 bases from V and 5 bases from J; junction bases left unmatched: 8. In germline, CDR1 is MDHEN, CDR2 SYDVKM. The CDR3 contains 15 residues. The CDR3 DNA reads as TGTGCCAGCAGGGGGGCTAGCGGGAGGGCCCACGAGCAGTACTTC. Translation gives CASRGASGRAHEQYF.

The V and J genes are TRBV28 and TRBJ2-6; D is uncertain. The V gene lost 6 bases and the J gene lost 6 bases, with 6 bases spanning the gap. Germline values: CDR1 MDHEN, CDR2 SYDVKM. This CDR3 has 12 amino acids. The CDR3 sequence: CASSWTANVLTF. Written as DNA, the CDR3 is TGTGCCAGCAGCTGGACGGCCAACGTCCTGACTTTC.

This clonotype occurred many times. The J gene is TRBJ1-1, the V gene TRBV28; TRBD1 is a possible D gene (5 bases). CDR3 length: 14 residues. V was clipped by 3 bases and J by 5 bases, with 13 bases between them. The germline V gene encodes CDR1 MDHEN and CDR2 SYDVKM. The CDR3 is CASSFFPGMTEAFF. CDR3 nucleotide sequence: TGTGCCAGCAGTTTCTTCCCAGGGATGACTGAAGCTTTCTTT.

CDR3 nucleotides: TGCAGTGCTCTAGCGGGAGGGCTTTACAATGAGCAGTTCTTC. It translates to CSALAGGLYNEQFF. The gene calls are TRBV20-1 and TRBJ2-1; 12 bases line up with TRBD2. Germline V lookup: CDR1 DFQATT, CDR2 SNEGSKA (reference sequence). V lost 5 bases to trimming and J lost 4 bases; unmatched junction nucleotides: 3. The CDR3 is 14 residues long.

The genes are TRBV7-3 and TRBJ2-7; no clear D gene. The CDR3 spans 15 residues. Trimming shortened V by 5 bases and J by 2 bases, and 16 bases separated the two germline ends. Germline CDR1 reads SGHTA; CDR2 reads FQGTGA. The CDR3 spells CASSAYLGEAYEQYF. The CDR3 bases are TGTGCCAGCAGCGCCTATCTTGGGGAAGCCTACGAGCAGTACTTC.

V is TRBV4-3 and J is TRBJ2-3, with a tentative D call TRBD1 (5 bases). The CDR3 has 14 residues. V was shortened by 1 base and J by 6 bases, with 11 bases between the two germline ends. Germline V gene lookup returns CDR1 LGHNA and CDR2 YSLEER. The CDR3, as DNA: TGCGCCAGCAGCCAAGCGAACTCAGGGGATACGCAGTATTTT. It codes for CASSQANSGDTQYF.

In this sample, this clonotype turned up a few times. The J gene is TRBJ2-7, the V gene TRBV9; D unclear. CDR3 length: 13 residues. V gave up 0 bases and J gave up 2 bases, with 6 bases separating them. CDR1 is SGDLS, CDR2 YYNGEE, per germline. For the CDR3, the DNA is TGTGCCAGCAGCGTAGCTGCCACCTACGAGCAGTACTTC. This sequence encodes CASSVAATYEQYF.

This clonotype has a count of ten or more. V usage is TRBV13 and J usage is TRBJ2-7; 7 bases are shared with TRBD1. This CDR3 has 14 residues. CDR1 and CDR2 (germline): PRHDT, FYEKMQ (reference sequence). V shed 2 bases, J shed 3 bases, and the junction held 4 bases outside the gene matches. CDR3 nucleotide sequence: TGTGCCAGCAGCTTACAGCAGGGGGTCTACGAGCAGTACTTC. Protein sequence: CASSLQQGVYEQYF.

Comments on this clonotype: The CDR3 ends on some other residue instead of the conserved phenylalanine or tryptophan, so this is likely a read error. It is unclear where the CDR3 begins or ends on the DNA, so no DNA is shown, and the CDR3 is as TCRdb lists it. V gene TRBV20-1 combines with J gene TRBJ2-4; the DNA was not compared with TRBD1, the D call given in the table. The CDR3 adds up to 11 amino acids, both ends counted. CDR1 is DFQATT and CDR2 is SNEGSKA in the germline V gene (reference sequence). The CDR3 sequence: CSAGIPGPRSL.

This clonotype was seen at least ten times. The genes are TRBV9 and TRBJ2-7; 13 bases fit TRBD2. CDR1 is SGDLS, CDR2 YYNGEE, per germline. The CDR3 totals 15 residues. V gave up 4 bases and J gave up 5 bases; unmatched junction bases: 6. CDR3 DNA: TGTGCCAGCAGCCGCGGACTAGCGGGAGCCCACGAGCAGTACTTC. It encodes CASSRGLAGAHEQYF.

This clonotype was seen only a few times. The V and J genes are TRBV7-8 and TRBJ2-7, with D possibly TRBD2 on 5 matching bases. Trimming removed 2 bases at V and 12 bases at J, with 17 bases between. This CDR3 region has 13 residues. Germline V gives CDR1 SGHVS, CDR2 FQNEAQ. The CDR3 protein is CASSLKPRASMYF. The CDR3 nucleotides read TGTGCCAGCAGCTTAAAGCCCCGGGCTAGCATGTACTTC.

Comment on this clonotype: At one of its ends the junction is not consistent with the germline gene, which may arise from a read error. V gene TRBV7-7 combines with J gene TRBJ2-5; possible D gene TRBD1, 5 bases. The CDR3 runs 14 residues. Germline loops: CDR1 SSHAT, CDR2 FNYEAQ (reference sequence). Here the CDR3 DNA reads TGTGCTAGCAGCTTTGGGGCGTCGTCGGAGACCCAGTACTTC. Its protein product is CASSFGASSETQYF.

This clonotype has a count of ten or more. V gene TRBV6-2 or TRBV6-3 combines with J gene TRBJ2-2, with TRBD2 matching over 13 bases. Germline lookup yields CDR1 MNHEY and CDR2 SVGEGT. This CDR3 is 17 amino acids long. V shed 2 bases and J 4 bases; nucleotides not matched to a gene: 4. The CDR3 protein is CASSYPGLAGTTGELFF. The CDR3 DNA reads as TGTGCCAGCAGTTACCCGGGACTAGCGGGAACCACCGGGGAGCTGTTTTTT.

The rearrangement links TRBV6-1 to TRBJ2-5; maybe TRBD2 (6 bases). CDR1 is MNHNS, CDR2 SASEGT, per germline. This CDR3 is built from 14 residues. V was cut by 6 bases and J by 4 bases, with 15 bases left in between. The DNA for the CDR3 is TGTGCCAGCAGCCAGACTAGATTGGGAGAGACCCAGTACTTC. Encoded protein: CASSQTRLGETQYF.

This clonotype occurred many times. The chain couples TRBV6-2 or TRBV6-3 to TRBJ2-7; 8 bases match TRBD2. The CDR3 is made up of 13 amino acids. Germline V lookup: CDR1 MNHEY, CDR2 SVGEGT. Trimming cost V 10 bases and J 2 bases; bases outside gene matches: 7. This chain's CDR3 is CAIHSGSPYEQYF. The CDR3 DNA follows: TGTGCCATCCACAGCGGGAGCCCCTACGAGCAGTACTTC.

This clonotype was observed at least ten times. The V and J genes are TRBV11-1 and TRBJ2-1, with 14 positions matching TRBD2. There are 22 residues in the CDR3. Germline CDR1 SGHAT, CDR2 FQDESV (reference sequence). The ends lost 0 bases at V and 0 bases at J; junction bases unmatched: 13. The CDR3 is CASSLAPTGTSGSPSSYNEQFF. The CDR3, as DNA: TGTGCCAGCAGCTTAGCCCCTACCGGGACTAGCGGGAGTCCGAGCTCCTACAATGAGCAGTTCTTC.

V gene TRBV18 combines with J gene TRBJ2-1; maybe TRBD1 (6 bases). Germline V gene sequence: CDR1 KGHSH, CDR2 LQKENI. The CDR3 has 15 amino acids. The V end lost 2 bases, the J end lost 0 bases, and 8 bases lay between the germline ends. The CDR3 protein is CASSPGQNSYNEQFF. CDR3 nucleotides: TGTGCCAGCTCACCAGGACAGAACTCCTACAATGAGCAGTTCTTC.

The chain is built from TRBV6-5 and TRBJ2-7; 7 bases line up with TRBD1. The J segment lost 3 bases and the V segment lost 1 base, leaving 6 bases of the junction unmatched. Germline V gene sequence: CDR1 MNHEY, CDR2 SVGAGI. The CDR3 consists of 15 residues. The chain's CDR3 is CASSYYGDRVYEQYF. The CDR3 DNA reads TGTGCCAGCAGTTACTATGGGGACAGAGTCTACGAGCAGTACTTC.

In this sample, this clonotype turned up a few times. The CDR3: CASAGLAGGPNTGELFF. DNA for the CDR3: TGCGCCAGCGCCGGACTAGCGGGAGGCCCAAACACCGGGGAGCTGTTTTTT. J is TRBJ2-2 and V is TRBV5-1, with TRBD2 identical over 14 bases. Germline CDR1 SGHRS, CDR2 YFSETQ. The J segment lost 2 bases and the V segment lost 7 bases, leaving 7 bases of the junction unmatched. This CDR3 is built from 17 residues.

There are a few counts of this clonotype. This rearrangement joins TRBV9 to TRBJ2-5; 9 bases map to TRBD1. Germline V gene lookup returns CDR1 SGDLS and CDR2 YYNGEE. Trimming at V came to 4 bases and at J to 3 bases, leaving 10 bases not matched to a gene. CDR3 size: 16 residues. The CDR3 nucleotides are TGTGCCAGCAGCATACTACCGGGACAGGGAAAAGAGACCCAGTACTTC. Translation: CASSILPGQGKETQYF.

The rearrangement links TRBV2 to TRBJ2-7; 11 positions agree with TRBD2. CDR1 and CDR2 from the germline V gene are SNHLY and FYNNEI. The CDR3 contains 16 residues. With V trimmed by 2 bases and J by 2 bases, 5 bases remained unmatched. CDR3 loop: CASSEQGLAGPYEQYF. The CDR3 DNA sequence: TGTGCCAGCAGTGAACAAGGACTAGCGGGCCCCTACGAGCAGTACTTC.

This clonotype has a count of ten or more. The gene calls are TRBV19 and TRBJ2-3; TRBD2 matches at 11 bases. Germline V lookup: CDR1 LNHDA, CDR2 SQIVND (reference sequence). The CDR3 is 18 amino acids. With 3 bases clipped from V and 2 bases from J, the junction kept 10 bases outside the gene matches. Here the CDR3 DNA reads TGTGCCAGTAGTATCCTTAACCCGACTAGCGGGACCACAGATACGCAGTATTTT. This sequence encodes CASSILNPTSGTTDTQYF.

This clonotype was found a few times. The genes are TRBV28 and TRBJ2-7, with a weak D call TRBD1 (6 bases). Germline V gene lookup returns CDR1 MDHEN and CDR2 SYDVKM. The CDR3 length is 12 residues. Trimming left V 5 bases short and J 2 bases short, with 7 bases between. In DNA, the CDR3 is TGTGCCAGCAGTGGACAGCCCTACGAGCAGTACTTC. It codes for CASSGQPYEQYF.

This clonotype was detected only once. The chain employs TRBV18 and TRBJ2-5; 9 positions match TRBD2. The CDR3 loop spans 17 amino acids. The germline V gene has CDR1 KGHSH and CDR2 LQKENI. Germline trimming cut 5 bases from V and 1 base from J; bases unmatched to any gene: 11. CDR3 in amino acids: CASSSLGLAGFQETQYF. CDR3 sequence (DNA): TGTGCCAGCTCATCCCTAGGTCTAGCGGGATTCCAAGAGACCCAGTACTTC. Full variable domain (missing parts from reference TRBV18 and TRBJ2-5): NAGVMQNPRHLVRRRGQEARLRCSPMKGHSHVYWYRQLPEEGLKFMVYLQKENIIDESGMPKERFSAEFPKEGPSILRIQQVVRGDSAAYFCASSSLGLAGFQETQYFGPGTRLLVL.